The TCR beta chain under discussion was sequenced for a study of Graves' ophthalmopathy and Graves' hyperthyroidism. Findings and limits, study-wide: Most thyroid-expanded clonotypes exceeding 0.001 frequency were also found in blood.

The CDR3 is 13 residues long. V gave up 5 bases and J gave up 7 bases, with 12 bases separating them. Germline V gives CDR1 MNHEY, CDR2 SVGAGI. Each diagnosis was determined on the basis of clinical symptoms, serum thyroxine, TRAb, thyroid ultrasound and orbital computed tomography. Points on this clonotype: Its antigen is as yet unknown.

Amplified TCR beta CDR3 regions were obtained using RNA transcripts as template. The first-round RT-PCR employed HTBI primers together with the Qiagen OneStep RT-PCR kit. A multiplex PCR was then performed as the second round. TCRdb re-called the multiplex PCR reads with MiXCR, one entry per CDR3 protein. The sample has under 800,000 distinct CDR3 sequences; roughly 20% are singletons. Sequenced material: peripheral blood. The TCR comes from a woman between 18 and 29 years old with stable Graves' hyperthyroidism. Some clones in this sample may be carry-over from other donors' samples. V is TRBV6-5 and J is TRBJ2-4; D is possibly TRBD2 (5 bases). This chain's CDR3 is CASSTTAGNIQYF. CDR3 in DNA: TGTGCCAGCAGTACGACGGCGGGTAACATTCAGTACTTC.